This record covers a single T cell receptor (beta chain). Germline CDR1 SEHNR, CDR2 FQNEAQ (reference sequence). The CDR3 contains 14 residues. Between the trimmed V and J ends, which lost 0 bases and 4 bases, there was a span of 9 bases. Treatment-naive patients with stable or active relapsing-remitting disease were the multiple sclerosis controls. FACS enriched CD8+ TEMRA cells, while bulk CD8+ and CD4+ were negatively isolated. The data are from a study of CD8 T cells in Susac syndrome. cDNA came from approximately 0.5 to 1 ug RNA primed by random hexamers. A multiplex approach, immunoSEQ multiplex PCR, amplified TCR beta CDR3 across 54 Vbeta and 13 Jbeta. TCRdb re-called the immunoSEQ multiplex PCR reads through MiXCR, storing one row per CDR3 protein. The repertoire consists of 100,000 to 150,000 distinct CDR3 sequences, with approximately 95% occurring once and the leading ten covering roughly 0.3%.

The sample consisted of CD8+ T cells from PBMCs. The J gene is TRBJ2-5, the V gene TRBV7-9, with a possible D match to TRBD2 (6 bases). The origin of this receptor is a human donor with multiple sclerosis. CDR3 sequence: CASSLAAGIETQYF. The CDR3, as DNA: TGTGCCAGCAGCTTAGCGGCGGGGATAGAGACCCAGTACTTC.